This TCR beta chain was recorded in a study of blood T cell repertoires in COVID-19. Across the study: COVID-19 samples, acute and convalescent, were from the United States, Italy and Spain. The cDNA or gDNA used as material had been derived from T cells, B-cell-depleted T cells, or PBMCs.

The CDR3 spans 14 residues. In germline, CDR1 is SGHRS, CDR2 YFSETQ. V dropped 4 bases and J dropped 4; count of bases not matched to a gene: 8. As originally analysed: Estimation of nucleated cell counts relied on the amplification of reference gene primers. Profiled with immunoSEQ multiplex PCR; TCRdb holds only in-frame clones, not every one. V and J calls and clone size come straight from that table; D and trimming were deduced from the DNA. The profile shows about 170,000 clones, approximately 84% of them singletons. This chain uses TRBV5-1 with TRBJ2-7, with TRBD1 matching 7 bases. The sample consisted of peripheral blood. The source is a human donor with acute or convalescent COVID-19. The donor label of this sample is uncertain. Here the CDR3 DNA reads TGCGCCAGCAGCCCTCCGGGACAGATATACGAGCAGTACTTC. Its protein is CASSPPGQIYEQYF.